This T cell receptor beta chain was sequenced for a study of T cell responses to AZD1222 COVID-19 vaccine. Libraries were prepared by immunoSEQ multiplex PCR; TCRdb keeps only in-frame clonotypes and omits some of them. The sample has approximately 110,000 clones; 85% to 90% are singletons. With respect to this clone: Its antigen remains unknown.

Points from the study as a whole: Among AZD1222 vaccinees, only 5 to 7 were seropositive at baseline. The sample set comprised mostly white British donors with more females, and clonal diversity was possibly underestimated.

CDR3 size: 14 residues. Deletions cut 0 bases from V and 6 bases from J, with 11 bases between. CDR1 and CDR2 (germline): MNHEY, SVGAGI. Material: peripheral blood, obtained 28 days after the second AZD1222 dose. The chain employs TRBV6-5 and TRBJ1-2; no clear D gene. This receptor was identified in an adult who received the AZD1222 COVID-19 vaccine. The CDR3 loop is CASSYSLAGNGYTF. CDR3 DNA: TGTGCCAGCAGTTACTCCCTGGCGGGTAATGGCTACACCTTC.